Sequencing of this T cell receptor (beta chain) was carried out in a study of shared clonotypes between healthy human individuals. The CDR3 has 16 amino acids. In germline, CDR1 is SGHRS, CDR2 YFSETQ. The V and J ends lost 1 base and 7 bases, in that order; junction bases with no gene match: 11. Profiling relied on immunoSEQ multiplex PCR, and the TCRdb table lists in-frame clones only, not all of them. The data contain about 1 million clones, 70% to 80% of them singletons. The sample consisted of memory CD4+ T cells from PBMCs. Subset in this sample: CD45RA-negative fraction. This rearrangement joins TRBV5-1 to TRBJ2-1, with 7 nucleotides matching TRBD2. This sequence was found in a man younger than 35 in good health. Some clones in this sample may be carry-over from other donors' samples. In DNA, the CDR3 is TGCGCCAGCAGCTTGTTAGTGGGAGGGCCTTGGAATGAGCAGTTCTTC. It codes for CASSLLVGGPWNEQFF.